Listed below are T cell receptor beta chains from one sample, sequenced in a study of T cell changes during pregnancy in multiple sclerosis. The assay was immunoSEQ multiplex PCR, and TCRdb's table has in-frame clones only and misses some. In the table there are about 110,000 clones, about 89% of which are singletons. Source: peripheral blood, taken after pregnancy. The receptors derive from a female donor with multiple sclerosis, enrolled in a pregnancy study. Each CDR3 is given with its conserved first and last residue. Each record gives: V gene, D gene, clone size, J gene, CDR3 protein, CDR3 DNA. A D gene is named only where the DNA matches it firmly. Rows give clone size only sometimes, using once, few, many, or a class for an expanded clone.

V gene: TRBV7-9
D gene: TRBD1
clone size: once
J gene: TRBJ1-2
CDR3 protein: CASSSGTGLAPYGYTF
CDR3 DNA: TGTGCCAGCAGCTCGGGGACAGGGCTGGCCCCCTATGGCTACACCTTC

V gene: TRBV27
D gene: .
clone size: few
J gene: TRBJ1-1
CDR3 protein: CASSSLDRAEAFF
CDR3 DNA: TGTGCCAGCAGTTCCCTGGACAGAGCTGAAGCTTTCTTT

V gene: TRBV10-3
D gene: .
clone size: .
J gene: TRBJ2-7
CDR3 protein: CAISQGSSYEQYF
CDR3 DNA: TGTGCCATCAGCCAGGGGAGCTCCTACGAGCAGTACTTC

V gene: TRBV7-2
D gene: .
clone size: once
J gene: TRBJ1-2
CDR3 protein: CASSLVNGGYGYTF
CDR3 DNA: TGTGCCAGCAGCTTAGTTAACGGGGGATATGGCTACACCTTC

V gene: TRBV25-1
D gene: .
clone size: .
J gene: TRBJ2-2
CDR3 protein: CASSERGELFF
CDR3 DNA: TGTGCCAGCAGTGAACGGGGGGAGCTGTTTTTT

V gene: TRBV19
D gene: .
clone size: .
J gene: TRBJ2-7
CDR3 protein: CASSIAGTQSYEQYF
CDR3 DNA: TGTGCCAGTAGTATAGCGGGGACACAATCCTACGAGCAGTACTTC

V gene: TRBV7-6
D gene: .
clone size: .
J gene: TRBJ1-6
CDR3 protein: CASSLGGPQGSPLHF
CDR3 DNA: TGTGCCAGCAGCCTGGGGGGACCTCAGGGTTCACCCCTCCACTTT

V gene: TRBV5-1
D gene: .
clone size: .
J gene: TRBJ1-3
CDR3 protein: CASSLAEVGSGNTIYF
CDR3 DNA: TGCGCCAGCAGCTTGGCGGAGGTGGGCTCTGGAAACACCATATATTTT

V gene: TRBV7-9
D gene: TRBD1
clone size: .
J gene: TRBJ1-1
CDR3 protein: CASSSPTGANTEAFF
CDR3 DNA: TGTGCCAGCAGCTCCCCGACAGGGGCTAACACTGAAGCTTTCTTT

V gene: TRBV5-1
D gene: TRBD2
clone size: .
J gene: TRBJ2-1
CDR3 protein: CASSSGLAGGPGNEQFF
CDR3 DNA: TGCGCCAGCAGCTCTGGACTAGCGGGGGGCCCCGGGAATGAGCAGTTCTTC

V gene: TRBV2
D gene: TRBD1
clone size: .
J gene: TRBJ1-1
CDR3 protein: CASSGGTGGTEAFF
CDR3 DNA: TGTGCCAGCAGTGGGGGGACAGGGGGCACTGAAGCTTTCTTT

V gene: TRBV10-3
D gene: TRBD1
clone size: .
J gene: TRBJ2-7
CDR3 protein: CATSGQQAYEQYF
CDR3 DNA: TGTGCCACCTCGGGACAGCAGGCCTACGAGCAGTACTTC

V gene: TRBV29-1
D gene: .
clone size: .
J gene: TRBJ1-4
CDR3 protein: CSVGHNEKLFF
CDR3 DNA: TGCAGCGTGGGACATAATGAAAAACTGTTTTTT

V gene: TRBV7-2
D gene: .
clone size: .
J gene: TRBJ2-7
CDR3 protein: CASSSGPTYEQYF
CDR3 DNA: TGTGCCAGCAGTTCGGGTCCTACCTACGAGCAGTACTTC

V gene: TRBV19
D gene: .
clone size: once
J gene: TRBJ2-5
CDR3 protein: CASKFLGQGGTQYF
CDR3 DNA: TGTGCCAGTAAATTCTTAGGGCAGGGTGGGACCCAGTACTTC

V gene: TRBV19
D gene: .
clone size: once
J gene: TRBJ1-5
CDR3 protein: CASSIVGVYQPQHF
CDR3 DNA: TGTGCCAGTAGTATAGTGGGCGTATATCAGCCCCAGCATTTT

V gene: TRBV7-9
D gene: TRBD1
clone size: .
J gene: TRBJ2-3
CDR3 protein: CASIPRQGRDTQYF
CDR3 DNA: TGTGCCAGCATCCCACGACAGGGACGGGATACGCAGTATTTT